This TCR beta chain was documented in a study of post-analysis software for immune sequencing data. Across the whole study: Some patients lacked subtype; others had relapsing-remitting, secondary progressive or progressive-relapsing disease. Study-wide results and limits: Same-batch preparations were strongly co-clustered by F measure. Controls showed significantly higher normalized Chao1 diversity than did multiple sclerosis patients. TRBV5-6, TRBV5-1 and TRBV20-1 were among four or five TRBV segments more frequent in patients than controls.

This clonotype was found a few times. The antigen is unknown. From germline, CDR1 is SNHLY and CDR2 FYNNEI. V gave up 7 bases and J gave up 3 bases, with 10 bases separating them. The length of the CDR3 is 12 residues. Presence of unique molecular identifiers characterized the TCR beta cDNA libraries. Between about 0.85 and 11 million T cells gave rise to roughly 0.5 million cDNA molecules. TCRdb reprocessed the PCR reads with MiXCR, giving one entry per CDR3 protein. In the table there are 450,000 or so distinct CDR3 sequences, roughly 45% of which are singletons. The V call is TRBV2, the J call TRBJ2-7; the D gene is possibly TRBD1 (6 bases). Sequencing was done on a sample of blood. The clonotype was recovered from a girl aged 10-17 years with multiple sclerosis. The CDR3 sequence: CASNRVVYEQYF. In DNA, the CDR3 is TGTGCCAGCAACAGGGTTGTCTACGAGCAGTACTTC.